This note documents a single T cell receptor beta chain sequence. This sample is drawn from a study of blood T cells in healthy people across ages. The study isolated at least 6.5 million PBMCs from each sample. The length of the CDR3 is 13 residues. The ends were cut back, 5 bases at V and 7 bases at J, with 12 bases in the middle. CDR1 is PRHDT and CDR2 is FYEKMQ in the germline V gene (reference sequence). A second roughly 6 to 11 cycle PCR used barcoded and J-beta primers. Tagging of each cDNA molecule was performed by a template-switch adaptor with 12 random nucleotides. TCRdb ran MiXCR on the 5' RACE reads and lists one entry per CDR3 protein. The sample lists about 400,000 distinct CDR3 sequences, roughly half occurring once.

The V and J genes are TRBV13 and TRBJ2-1, with D perhaps matching TRBD2 (5 bases). Material for sequencing was blood. The TCR was taken from a man aged 55 to 70 in good health. This CDR3 is CASSTGLENEQFF. The CDR3, as DNA: TGTGCCAGCAGCACCGGACTCGAGAATGAGCAGTTCTTC.